This T cell receptor beta chain appears in the sequencing data of a study of T cell responses to AZD1222 COVID-19 vaccine. The protocol was immunoSEQ multiplex PCR, while the TCRdb copy is restricted to in-frame clones and leaves out a portion. The sample contains about 100,000 clones, more than 80% of which appear only once. This CDR3 comprises 15 residues. CDR1 and CDR2 from the germline V gene are SGHTA and FQGNSA. Trimming pared 0 bases from V and 0 bases from J, leaving 6 bases between. A remark on this clone: Its antigen is still unknown.

General study results and limits: The peak T cell response came first, and repertoires were sampled only after it. Spike-wide vaccine-associated CD4 TCRs dominated at 160-218 and 743-854. Within unmutated variant regions lay the reported targets of nearly half of spike-specific TCRs. Clonal diversity was possibly underestimated, and white British individuals and females predominated among donors.

The source of this sequence is an adult who received the AZD1222 COVID-19 vaccine. Sequencing used peripheral blood, obtained 28 days after the second AZD1222 dose. The V gene is TRBV7-2, the J gene TRBJ1-5, with D hard to call. Written as DNA, the CDR3 is TGTGCCAGCAGCTTAGCGATTAATAGCAATCAGCCCCAGCATTTT. Translation: CASSLAINSNQPQHF. Full variable domain (missing parts from reference TRBV7-2 and TRBJ1-5): GAGVSQSPSNKVTEKGKDVELRCDPISGHTALYWYRQSLGQGLEFLIYFQGNSAPDKSGLPSDRFSAERTGGSVSTLTIQRTQQEDSAVYLCASSLAINSNQPQHFGDGTRLSIL.